This T cell receptor beta chain was recovered during a study of T cells in Graves' hyperthyroidism and ophthalmopathy. RNA transcripts yielded amplified TCR beta CDR3 regions. Primed by the HTBI set, a first-round RT-PCR was run on the TCR CDR3. TCRdb passed the multiplex PCR reads through MiXCR, listing each CDR3 protein once. Of about 320,000 distinct CDR3 sequences in the sample, approximately 16% were seen once. Clinical symptoms, serum thyroxine, TRAb, thyroid ultrasound and orbital computed tomography informed diagnoses. Ten or more counts support this clonotype. The sample was blood. The TCR comes from a man aged 25-45 years with Graves' hyperthyroidism.

The DNA for the CDR3 is TGCAGTGCTTTGGATCGGGACAGGGCGATAACCTACGAGCAGTACTTC. Protein sequence: CSALDRDRAITYEQYF. The gene calls are TRBV20-1 and TRBJ2-7; 9 bases align to TRBD1. The germline gives CDR1 DFQATT, CDR2 SNEGSKA (reference sequence). The V gene end was trimmed by 5 bases and the J gene end by 2 bases; junction bases not matched to a gene: 13. The length of the CDR3 is 16 residues.